This passage covers 17 T cell receptor beta chains from one sample sequenced in a study of STAT5B mutations in CD4+ large granular lymphocyte leukemia. Assay used: immunoSEQ multiplex PCR; TCRdb lists only in-frame clones, some missing. This sample has 31,000 or so clones, with roughly 80% found just once. Material for sequencing was CD4+ T cells from blood buffy coats. These receptors all stem from a human donor in good health.

The chain combines TRBV7-2 with TRBJ2-2; TRBD2 matches at 13 bases. Germline V gene lookup returns CDR1 SGHTA and CDR2 FQGNSA. Losses at the gene ends were 4 bases for V and 5 bases for J; bases not matched to a gene: 4. The CDR3 runs 16 residues. CDR3 DNA sequence: TGTGCCAGCAGCTCCCGGACTAGCGGGAGAACCGGGGAGCTGTTTTTT. Its protein is CASSSRTSGRTGELFF.

The rearrangement links TRBV19 to TRBJ2-2, with 11 bases identical to TRBD1. Germline CDR1 reads LNHDA; CDR2 reads SQIVND (reference sequence). The CDR3 is made up of 14 amino acids. V was clipped by 5 bases and J by 6 bases; unmatched bases: 2. CDR3 protein: CASSGQGASGELFF. In DNA form, the CDR3 reads TGTGCCAGTAGTGGACAGGGGGCGTCCGGGGAGCTGTTTTTT.

The J gene is TRBJ1-1, the V gene TRBV5-1; D uncertain. The V gene's germline CDR1 is SGHRS and CDR2 YFSETQ. The V end lost 4 bases, the J end lost 0 bases, and 10 bases lay between the germline ends. There are 14 residues in the CDR3. CDR3 nucleotide sequence: TGCGCCAGCAGCCCGACGACGGTGAACACTGAAGCTTTCTTT. It yields the protein CASSPTTVNTEAFF. Drawing the rest from reference TRBV5-1 and TRBJ1-1, the complete variable domain is KAGVTQTPRYLIKTRGQQVTLSCSPISGHRSVSWYQQTPGQGLQFLFEYFSETQRNKGNFPGRFSGRQFSNSRSEMNVSTLELGDSALYLCASSPTTVNTEAFFGQGTRLTVV.

This sequence joins TRBV5-6 and TRBJ2-3; TRBD2 is a possible D gene (7 bases). V lost 3 bases to trimming and J lost 5 bases, with 22 bases between them. This CDR3 has 17 residues. The V gene's germline CDR1 is SGHDT and CDR2 YYEEEE. CDR3 DNA: TGTGCCAGCAGCTCCCCTGAGGGGGGGGCGTTTCAAGATACGCAGTATTTT. Translation: CASSSPEGGAFQDTQYF.

The gene calls are TRBV19 and TRBJ2-1; D possibly corresponds to TRBD1 (6 bases). V shed 6 bases and J shed 4 bases, with 7 bases lying between them. The germline V gene has CDR1 LNHDA and CDR2 SQIVND (reference sequence). There are 12 residues in the CDR3. The CDR3 is CASSGQYNEQFF. For the CDR3, the DNA is TGTGCCAGTAGCGGACAGTACAATGAGCAGTTCTTC.

The genes are TRBV11-3 and TRBJ2-1, with D possibly TRBD2 on 5 matching bases. This CDR3 comprises 17 residues. CDR1 and CDR2 from the germline V gene are SGHNT and YENEEA. The germline V and J ends were trimmed by 1 base and 8 bases, with 21 bases remaining between them. CDR3 sequence: CASSLVRDSANPYEQFF. DNA of the CDR3: TGTGCCAGCAGCTTAGTTCGGGATAGCGCGAATCCCTATGAGCAGTTCTTC.

This rearrangement joins TRBV7-2 to TRBJ1-1; D is unresolved. Germline V gene sequence: CDR1 SGHTA, CDR2 FQGNSA. Trimming stripped 1 base from V and 9 bases from J, with 9 bases between. The CDR3 contains 12 residues. The CDR3 DNA sequence: TGTGCCAGCAGCTTAGTAGGGTTACAAGCTTTCTTT. This encodes CASSLVGLQAFF.

This clone was detected only once. The chain links TRBV7-3 to TRBJ2-2, with 8 nucleotides matching TRBD1. V gave up 0 bases and J gave up 1 base; unmatched junction bases: 1. Germline V gene sequence: CDR1 SGHTA, CDR2 FQGTGA. The CDR3 loop spans 16 amino acids. The CDR3 protein is CASSLTGTGNTGELFF. In nucleotides, the CDR3 is TGTGCCAGCAGCTTAACCGGGACAGGGAACACCGGGGAGCTGTTTTTT.

V gene TRBV7-9 combines with J gene TRBJ2-5, with 12 nucleotides matching TRBD2. CDR1 and CDR2 (germline): SEHNR, FQNEAQ (reference sequence). J gave up 5 bases and V 4 bases, and 5 bases lay outside the gene matches. The CDR3 length is 15 residues. The CDR3 spells CASSSSGRAGETQYF. DNA of the CDR3: TGTGCCAGCAGCTCTAGCGGGAGGGCCGGCGAGACCCAGTACTTC. Using reference TRBV7-9 and TRBJ2-5 for the parts outside the CDR3, the full variable domain is DTGVSQNPRHKITKRGQNVTFRCDPISEHNRLYWYRQTLGQGPEFLTYFQNEAQLEKSRLLSDRFSAERPKGSFSTLEIQRTEQGDSAMYLCASSSSGRAGETQYFGPGTRLLVL.

Only one count was recorded for this clone. The chain has TRBV5-1 and TRBJ1-2; 12 bases are a match to TRBD1. V dropped 3 bases and J dropped 6; count of bases not matched to a gene: 9. The CDR3 has 16 residues. Germline V gives CDR1 SGHRS, CDR2 YFSETQ. This chain's CDR3 is CASSSALGQGANGYTF. CDR3 bases: TGCGCCAGCAGCTCGGCTTTGGGACAGGGGGCAAATGGCTACACCTTC.

CDR3 DNA sequence: TGTGCCAGCAGCTTAGTATTCAGGGGGCAGGACGAGCAGTACTTC. This translates into CASSLVFRGQDEQYF. The J gene is TRBJ2-7, the V gene TRBV11-3; 8 bases are a match to TRBD1. The CDR3 runs 15 residues. V lost 1 base and J lost 5; bases outside the gene matches: 7. Germline V CDR1 and CDR2: SGHNT, YENEEA.

V and J are TRBV2 and TRBJ1-3; 7 positions agree with TRBD1. The CDR3 is made up of 14 amino acids. Trimming took 5 bases from V and 10 from J; bases not matched to a gene: 11. Germline V lookup: CDR1 SNHLY, CDR2 FYNNEI. The CDR3 DNA follows: TGTGCCAGCAGTATACAAGCATCGACAGGGACCATATATTTT. Translation: CASSIQASTGTIYF.

The chain couples TRBV12-5 to TRBJ1-1; a weak D match, TRBD1 (6 bases). The CDR3 spans 13 residues. V lost 8 bases and J 5 bases, leaving 15 bases between the germline ends. Per the germline V gene, CDR1 is LGHNT and CDR2 is FRNRAP. CDR3 in amino acids: CASPWGARTEAFF. The CDR3 bases are TGTGCTAGTCCCTGGGGGGCGCGGACTGAAGCTTTCTTT.

The chain joins TRBV5-8 to TRBJ2-5; D not resolved. The CDR3 contains 16 residues. Trimming removed 4 bases from V and 5 bases from J, with 21 bases in between. Per germline, CDR1 SGHTS and CDR2 YDEGEE. CDR3 coding DNA: TGTGCCAGCAGCCTACGACTTAGCCACATGGGGGAGACCCAGTACTTC. Its protein product is CASSLRLSHMGETQYF.

V and J are TRBV7-6 and TRBJ1-1, with 7 bases lining up with TRBD1. V was pared by 8 bases and J by 1 base, with 4 bases of the junction left unmatched. The CDR3 consists of 13 residues. From germline, CDR1 is SGHVS and CDR2 FNYEAQ. CDR3 nucleotide sequence: TGTGCCAGCCGGACAGGTCAGAACACTGAAGCTTTCTTT. Translated, it gives CASRTGQNTEAFF.

The chain recombines TRBV11-2 with TRBJ2-3; the match to TRBD2 covers 13 bases. The junction had 5 bases not matched to a gene; V was cut back by 5 bases and J by 0 bases. The CDR3 covers 17 residues. Looked up from germline, CDR1 is SGHAT and CDR2 is FQNNGV. DNA of the CDR3: TGTGCCAGCAGCACTAGCGGGGGGGCCTTCAGCACAGATACGCAGTATTTT. This sequence encodes CASSTSGGAFSTDTQYF.

The J gene is TRBJ1-2, the V gene TRBV30, with D possibly being TRBD1 (5 bases). Germline V gene sequence: CDR1 GTSNPN, CDR2 SVGIG (reference sequence). The CDR3 spans 10 residues. V was clipped by 6 bases and J by 9 bases, with 11 bases between them. CDR3: CACRRGSYTF. For the CDR3, the DNA is TGTGCCTGCAGAAGGGGAAGCTACACCTTC.